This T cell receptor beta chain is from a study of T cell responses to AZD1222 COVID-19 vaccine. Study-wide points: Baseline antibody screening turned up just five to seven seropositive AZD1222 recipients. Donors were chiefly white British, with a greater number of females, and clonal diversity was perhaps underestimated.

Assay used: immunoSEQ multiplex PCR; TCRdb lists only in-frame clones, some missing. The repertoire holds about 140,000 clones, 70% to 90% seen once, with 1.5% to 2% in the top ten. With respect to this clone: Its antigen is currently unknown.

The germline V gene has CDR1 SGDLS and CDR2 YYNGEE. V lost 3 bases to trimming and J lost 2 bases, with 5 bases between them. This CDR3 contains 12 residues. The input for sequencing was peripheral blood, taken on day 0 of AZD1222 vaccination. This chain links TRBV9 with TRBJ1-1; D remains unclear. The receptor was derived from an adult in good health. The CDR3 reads CASSAVNTEAFF. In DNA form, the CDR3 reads TGTGCCAGCAGCGCTGTAAACACTGAAGCTTTCTTT. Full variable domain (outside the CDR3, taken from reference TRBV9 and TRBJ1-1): DSGVTQTPKHLITATGQRVTLRCSPRSGDLSVYWYQQSLDQGLQFLIQYYNGEERAKGNILERFSAQQFPDLHSELNLSSLELGDSALYFCASSAVNTEAFFGQGTRLTVV.